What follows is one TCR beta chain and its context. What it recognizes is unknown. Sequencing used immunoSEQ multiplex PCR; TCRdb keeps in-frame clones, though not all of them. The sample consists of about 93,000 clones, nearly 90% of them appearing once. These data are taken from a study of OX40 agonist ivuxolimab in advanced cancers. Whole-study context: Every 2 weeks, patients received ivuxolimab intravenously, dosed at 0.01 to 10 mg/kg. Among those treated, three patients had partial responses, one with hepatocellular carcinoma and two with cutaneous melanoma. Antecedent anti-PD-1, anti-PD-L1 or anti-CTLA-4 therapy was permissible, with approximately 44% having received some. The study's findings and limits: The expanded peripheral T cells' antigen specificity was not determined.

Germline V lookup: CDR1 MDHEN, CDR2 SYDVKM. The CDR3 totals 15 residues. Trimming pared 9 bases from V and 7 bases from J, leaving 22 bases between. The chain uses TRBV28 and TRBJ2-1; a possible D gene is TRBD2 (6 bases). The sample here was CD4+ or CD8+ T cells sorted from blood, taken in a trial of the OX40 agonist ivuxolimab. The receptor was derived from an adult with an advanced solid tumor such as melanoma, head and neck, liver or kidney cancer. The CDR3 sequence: CASRKAGTAGNEQFF. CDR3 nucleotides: TGTGCCAGTAGGAAGGCGGGCACCGCGGGAAATGAGCAGTTCTTC.